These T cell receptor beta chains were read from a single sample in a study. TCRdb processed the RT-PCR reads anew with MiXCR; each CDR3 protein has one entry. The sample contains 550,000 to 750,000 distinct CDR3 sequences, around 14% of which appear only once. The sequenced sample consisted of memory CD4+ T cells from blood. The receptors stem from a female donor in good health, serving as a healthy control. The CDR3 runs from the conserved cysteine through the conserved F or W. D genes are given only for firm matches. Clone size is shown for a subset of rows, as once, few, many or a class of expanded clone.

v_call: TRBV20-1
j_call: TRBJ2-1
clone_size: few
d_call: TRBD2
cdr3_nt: TGCAGTGTTAGAAGCCTAGCGGGAAGCTCCTACAATGAGCAGTTCTTC
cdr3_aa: CSVRSLAGSSYNEQFF

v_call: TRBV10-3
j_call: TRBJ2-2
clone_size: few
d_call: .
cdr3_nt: TGTGCCATTGGGGGCGCCGGGAACACCGGGGAGCTGTTTTTT
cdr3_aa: CAIGGAGNTGELFF

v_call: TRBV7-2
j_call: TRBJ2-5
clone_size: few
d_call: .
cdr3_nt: TGTGCCAGCAGCTTAAACGACCTGGAGACCCAGTACTTC
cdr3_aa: CASSLNDLETQYF

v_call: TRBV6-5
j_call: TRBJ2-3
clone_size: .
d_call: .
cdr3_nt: TGTGCCAGCAGTTACGCCGCGGCGTCAACATATACGCAGTATTTT
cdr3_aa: CASSYAAASTYTQYF

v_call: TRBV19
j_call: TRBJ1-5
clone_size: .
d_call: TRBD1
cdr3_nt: TGTGCCAGTACCTCTGGAGGGGGCGCATATCAGCCCCAGCATTTT
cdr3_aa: CASTSGGGAYQPQHF

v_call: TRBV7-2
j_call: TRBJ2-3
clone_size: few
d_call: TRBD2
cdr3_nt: TGTGCCAGCAGCCTCCGACGGTACGGACTAGCGGGGACTAACACAGATACGCAGTATTTT
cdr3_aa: CASSLRRYGLAGTNTDTQYF

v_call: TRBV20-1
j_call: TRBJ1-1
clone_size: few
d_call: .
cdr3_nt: TGCAGTGCTAGAACGGACAGATACACTGAAGCTTTCTTT
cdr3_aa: CSARTDRYTEAFF

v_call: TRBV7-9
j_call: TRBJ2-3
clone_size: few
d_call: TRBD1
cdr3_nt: TGTGCCAGCAGCTTAGCGACAGGGGCCTCCACAGATACGCAGTATTTT
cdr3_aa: CASSLATGASTDTQYF

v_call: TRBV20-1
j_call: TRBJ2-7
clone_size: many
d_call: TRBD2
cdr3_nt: TGCAGTGCTAGAGATCGCTCTAGCGGGAGCTACGAGCAGTACTTC
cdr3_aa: CSARDRSSGSYEQYF

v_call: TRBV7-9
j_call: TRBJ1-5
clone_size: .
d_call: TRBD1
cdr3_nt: TGTGCCAGCAGCTTGGGGTACAGGGGTAATCAGCCCCAGCATTTT
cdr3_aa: CASSLGYRGNQPQHF

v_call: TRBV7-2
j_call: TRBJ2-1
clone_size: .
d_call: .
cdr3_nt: TGTGCCAGCAGCTTAGCGTGGCTATACAATGAGCAGTTCTTC
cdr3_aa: CASSLAWLYNEQFF

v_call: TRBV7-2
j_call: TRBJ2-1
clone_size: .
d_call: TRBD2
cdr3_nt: TGTGCCAGCTCCCCCCTGGGACTAGCGGCCACGGGCCGGGAGCAGTTCTTC
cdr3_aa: CASSPLGLAATGREQFF

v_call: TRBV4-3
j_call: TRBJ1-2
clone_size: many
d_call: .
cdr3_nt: TGCGCCAGCAGCCAAGTAGGCCCTCGGGAGAGGGGCTACACCTTC
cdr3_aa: CASSQVGPRERGYTF

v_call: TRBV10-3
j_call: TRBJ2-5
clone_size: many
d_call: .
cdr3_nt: TGTGCCATCAGTGAGTGGGGAGAGACCCAGTACTTC
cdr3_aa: CAISEWGETQYF

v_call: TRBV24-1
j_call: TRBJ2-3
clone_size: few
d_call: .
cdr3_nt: TGTGCCACCACTACGTCCACGACCGGGGATACGCAGTATTTT
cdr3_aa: CATTTSTTGDTQYF

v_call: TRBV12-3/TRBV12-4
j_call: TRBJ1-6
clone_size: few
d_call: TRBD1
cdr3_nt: TGTGCCAGCAGTCGTGGACAGGGGTCCTCACCCCTCCACTTT
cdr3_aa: CASSRGQGSSPLHF

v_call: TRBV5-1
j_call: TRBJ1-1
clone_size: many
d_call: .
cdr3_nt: TGCGCCAGCACCCTCAATCAGGGGAACACTGAAGCTTTCTTT
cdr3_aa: CASTLNQGNTEAFF

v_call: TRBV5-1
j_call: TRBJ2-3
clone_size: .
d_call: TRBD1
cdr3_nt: TGCGCCAGCAGCCCTACAGGGGCTAGCACAGATACGCAGTATTTT
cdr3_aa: CASSPTGASTDTQYF

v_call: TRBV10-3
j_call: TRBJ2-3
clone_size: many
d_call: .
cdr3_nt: TGTGCCATCAGCCGGACTTCTAGCACAGATACGCAGTATTTT
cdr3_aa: CAISRTSSTDTQYF

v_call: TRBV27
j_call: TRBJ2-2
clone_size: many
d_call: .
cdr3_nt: TGTGCCAGCAGTTCCCCTCCGGGACACAACACCGGGGAGCTGTTTTTT
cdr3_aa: CASSSPPGHNTGELFF

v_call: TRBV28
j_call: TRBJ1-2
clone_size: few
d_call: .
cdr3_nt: TGTGCCAGCAGTACCGGGACGTTGGGCTTCTATGGCTACACCTTC
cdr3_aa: CASSTGTLGFYGYTF

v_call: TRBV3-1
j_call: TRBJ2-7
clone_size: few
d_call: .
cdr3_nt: TGTGCCAGCAGCCAAACCCTTGGGGCCTACGAGCAGTACTTC
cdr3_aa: CASSQTLGAYEQYF

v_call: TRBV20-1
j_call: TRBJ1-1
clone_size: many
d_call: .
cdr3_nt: TGCAGTGTCCGGGACGGGAACACTGAAGCTTTCTTT
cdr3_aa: CSVRDGNTEAFF

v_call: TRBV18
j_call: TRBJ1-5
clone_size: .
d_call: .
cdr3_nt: TGTGCCAGCTCACCCTTGGGGGCGGGAGATCAGCCCCAGCATTTT
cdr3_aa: CASSPLGAGDQPQHF

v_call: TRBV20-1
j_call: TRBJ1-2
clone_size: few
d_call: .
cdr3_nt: TGCAGTGCTAGAGAATACCGGAAAGCTGGCTACACCTTC
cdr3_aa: CSAREYRKAGYTF

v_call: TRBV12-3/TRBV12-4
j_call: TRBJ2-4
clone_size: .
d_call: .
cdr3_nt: TGTGCCAGCAGAGCCCGAAACATTCAGTACTTC
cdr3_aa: CASRARNIQYF

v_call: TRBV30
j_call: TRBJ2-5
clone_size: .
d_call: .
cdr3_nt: TGTGCCTGGAGTGTAGGACAGTCAGAGACCCAGTACTTC
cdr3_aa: CAWSVGQSETQYF

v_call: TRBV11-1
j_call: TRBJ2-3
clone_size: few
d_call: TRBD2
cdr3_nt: TGTGCCAGCAGCCTCCGGACTAGCGGGGCACTCACAGATACGCAGTATTTT
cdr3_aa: CASSLRTSGALTDTQYF

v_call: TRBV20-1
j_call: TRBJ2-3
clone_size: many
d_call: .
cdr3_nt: TGCAGCGGCAAAAAGGGGACTGCTAGCACAGATACGCAGTATTTT
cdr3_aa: CSGKKGTASTDTQYF

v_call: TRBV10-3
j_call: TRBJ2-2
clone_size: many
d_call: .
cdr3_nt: TGTGCCATCAGTGGCGGCTTCGCGAACACCGGGGAGCTGTTTTTT
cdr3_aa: CAISGGFANTGELFF

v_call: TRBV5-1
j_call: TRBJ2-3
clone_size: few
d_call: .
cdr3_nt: TGCGCCAGCAGCCTCGACCGACCGGGGACAGATACGCAGTATTTT
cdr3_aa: CASSLDRPGTDTQYF

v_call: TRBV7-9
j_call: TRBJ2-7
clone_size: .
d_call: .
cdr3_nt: TGTGCCAGCAGCTTAGGGGGGCGGAGAAGAAGGACCTACGAGCAGTACTTC
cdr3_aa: CASSLGGRRRRTYEQYF

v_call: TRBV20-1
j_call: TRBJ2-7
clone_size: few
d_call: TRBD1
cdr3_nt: TGCAGTGCTAGCTTACCGGGACAGAGCTACGAGCAGTACTTC
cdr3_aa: CSASLPGQSYEQYF

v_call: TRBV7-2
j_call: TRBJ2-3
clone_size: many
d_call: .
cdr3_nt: TGTGCCAGCAGCCCGGCGGGTCGCACAGATACGCAGTATTTT
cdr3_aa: CASSPAGRTDTQYF

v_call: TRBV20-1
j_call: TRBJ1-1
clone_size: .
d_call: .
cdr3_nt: TGCAGTGCTAGAGATTGGGGCTGGGGGCAAGCTTTCTTT
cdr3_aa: CSARDWGWGQAFF

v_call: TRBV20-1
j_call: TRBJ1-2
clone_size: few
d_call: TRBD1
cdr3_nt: TGCAGTGGCCTGGGACAGCTTAACTATGGCTACACCTTC
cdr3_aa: CSGLGQLNYGYTF

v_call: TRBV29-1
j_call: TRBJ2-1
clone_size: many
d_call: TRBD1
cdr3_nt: TGCAGCGTTGGAGGGGACAGGGTGTCCTACAATGAGCAGTTCTTC
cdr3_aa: CSVGGDRVSYNEQFF

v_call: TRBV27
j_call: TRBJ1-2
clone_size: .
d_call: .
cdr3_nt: TGTGCCAGCAGTTTTCAGGGGTATGGCTATGGCTACACCTTC
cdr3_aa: CASSFQGYGYGYTF

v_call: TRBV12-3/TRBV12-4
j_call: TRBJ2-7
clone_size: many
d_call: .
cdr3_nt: TGTGCCAGCAGTAAGTTACACAGCTCCTACGAGCAGTACTTC
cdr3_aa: CASSKLHSSYEQYF

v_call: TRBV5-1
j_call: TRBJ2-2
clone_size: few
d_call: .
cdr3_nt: TGCGCCAGCAGTACAGGGTCTGTGTCCGGGGAGCTGTTTTTT
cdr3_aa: CASSTGSVSGELFF

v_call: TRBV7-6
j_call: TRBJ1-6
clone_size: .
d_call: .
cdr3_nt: TGTGCCAGCAGCTCCTCCCAGGGAGTCTATTCACCCCTCCACTTT
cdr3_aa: CASSSSQGVYSPLHF

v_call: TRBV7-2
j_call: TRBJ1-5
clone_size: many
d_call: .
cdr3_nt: TGTGCCAGCAGCTTTCAAATTACAGTCAATCAGCCCCAGCATTTT
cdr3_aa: CASSFQITVNQPQHF

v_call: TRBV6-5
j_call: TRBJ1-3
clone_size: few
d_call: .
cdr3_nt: TGTGCCAGCAGTTATTCCTCGAGCTCTGGAAACACCATATATTTT
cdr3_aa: CASSYSSSSGNTIYF

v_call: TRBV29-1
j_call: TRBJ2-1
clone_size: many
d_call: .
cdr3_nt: TGCAGCGAAGGACGGACTCCCTACAATGAGCAGTTCTTC
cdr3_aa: CSEGRTPYNEQFF

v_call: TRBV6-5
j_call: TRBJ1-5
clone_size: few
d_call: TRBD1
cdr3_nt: TGTGCCAGCAGAACGGGACAGGGCGATCAGCCCCAGCATTTT
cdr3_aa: CASRTGQGDQPQHF

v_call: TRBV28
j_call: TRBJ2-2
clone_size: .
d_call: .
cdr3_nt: TGTGCCAGCAGCCTCGGGACAAGTTTCACCGGGGAGCTGTTTTTT
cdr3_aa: CASSLGTSFTGELFF

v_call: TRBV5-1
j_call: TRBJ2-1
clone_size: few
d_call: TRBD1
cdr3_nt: TGCGCCAGCAGCTCAATCCCTCACAGGGGCAATGAGCAGTTCTTC
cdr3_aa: CASSSIPHRGNEQFF

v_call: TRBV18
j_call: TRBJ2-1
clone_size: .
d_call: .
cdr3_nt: TGTGCCAGCTCACCAAACGAAGGACTCCACAATGAGCAGTTCTTC
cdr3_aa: CASSPNEGLHNEQFF

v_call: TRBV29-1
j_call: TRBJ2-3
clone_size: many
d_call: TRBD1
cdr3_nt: TGCAGCACAGGATCCGGGACAGGGGGGACAGATACGCAGTATTTT
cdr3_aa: CSTGSGTGGTDTQYF

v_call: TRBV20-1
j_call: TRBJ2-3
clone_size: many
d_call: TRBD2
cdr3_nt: TGCAGTGCTAGGGGACTAGCGGGAGTGGGTACGCAGTATTTT
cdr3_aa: CSARGLAGVGTQYF

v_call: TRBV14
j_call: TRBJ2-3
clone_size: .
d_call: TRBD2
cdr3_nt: TGTGCCAGCAGCCAGCTCCCTAGCGGGAGGACAGATACGCAGTATTTT
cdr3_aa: CASSQLPSGRTDTQYF